This TCR beta chain is from a study of blood T cells in healthy people across ages. Whole-study results and caveats: In the absence of known donor CMV status, changes in expanded clonotypes were possibly confounded.

The individuals who served as donors were healthy Caucasians living in Russia, aged roughly 6 to 95. Per sample, no less than 6 micrograms of total RNA were extracted. A J-beta primer mix and a sample-barcoded 5' primer were used in a second PCR of roughly 6 to 11 cycles. Each CDR3 protein gets one entry after TCRdb re-called the 5' RACE reads with MiXCR. The table includes fewer than 1,000,000 distinct CDR3 sequences, around 42% detected once. This clonotype was observed a single time. Its cognate antigen is unknown. In germline, CDR1 is MNHEY, CDR2 SVGEGT. The V segment lost 6 bases and the J segment 5 bases; nucleotides outside the gene matches: 12. This CDR3 comprises 16 residues.

V gene TRBV6-2 or TRBV6-3 combines with J gene TRBJ2-1; 8 bases are shared with TRBD2. The receptor's source is a man between 60 and 75 years old in good health. The sequenced sample was blood. The CDR3 loop is CASSTTGTRAHNEQFF. Written as DNA, the CDR3 is TGTGCCAGCAGCACAACCGGGACTAGAGCCCACAATGAGCAGTTCTTC.